The text below deals with one T cell receptor (beta chain). This clonotype was seen many times. There is no known antigen for this receptor. Base quality data are lacking; no much larger clone is found one base away. The data were obtained in a study of response to subunit inactivated influenza vaccine (dated by TCRdb to 2017 to 2018). Concerning the study at large: To follow how T cells responded to a trivalent subunit inactivated influenza vaccine, the researchers relied on deep quantitative profiling of the T cell receptor repertoire. Beyond this particular receptor, the publication reports: It was suggested by the authors that each seasonal influenza vaccination may recruit only a limited number of new T cells.

At the junction V is shortened by 7 bases and J by 10 bases; bases outside the gene matches: 9. The CDR3 contains 13 residues, cysteine and phenylalanine counted. Just the 39-base CDR3 DNA is kept, in frame starting at base 1. The library was prepared using RT-PCR. Sequencing took place on an Illumina HiSeq 2500. TCRdb reran the public reads through fastp at Q25 and MiXCR, keeping productive beta chains. Each entry merges the rows of one CDR3 protein and shows their most common DNA and genes. The sample table records roughly 190,000 distinct CDR3 sequences; 13% to 15% of these occur just once. The ten largest make up about a quarter of the sample.

The input for sequencing was CD8+ T cells sorted from PBMCs, taken roughly 5 days after vaccination. The sequence was obtained from a man aged 50 to 59 who received an inactivated influenza vaccine. Donor details come from another sample of the same person, matched by shared clones. The rearrangement joined TRBV12-3 or TRBV12-4 to TRBJ2-1, and TRBD1 matches 8 of the central bases. In nucleotides, the sequence is TGTGCCAGCACCTGGGTGACAGGGGTCGAGCAGTTCTTC. Its translation reads: CASTWVTGVEQFF.